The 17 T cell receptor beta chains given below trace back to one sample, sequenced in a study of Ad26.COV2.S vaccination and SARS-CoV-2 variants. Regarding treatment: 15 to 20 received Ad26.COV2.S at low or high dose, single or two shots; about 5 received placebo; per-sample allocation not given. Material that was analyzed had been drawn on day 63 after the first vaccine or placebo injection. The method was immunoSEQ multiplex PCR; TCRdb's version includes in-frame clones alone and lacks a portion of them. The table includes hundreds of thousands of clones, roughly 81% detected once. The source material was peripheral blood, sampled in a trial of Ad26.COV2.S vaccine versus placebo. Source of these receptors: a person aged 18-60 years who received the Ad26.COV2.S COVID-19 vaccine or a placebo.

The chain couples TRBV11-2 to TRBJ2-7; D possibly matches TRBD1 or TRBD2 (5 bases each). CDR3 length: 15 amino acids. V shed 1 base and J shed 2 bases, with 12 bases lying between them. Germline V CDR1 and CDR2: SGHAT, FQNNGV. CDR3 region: CASSLAVEGTYEQYF. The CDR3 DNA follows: TGTGCCAGCAGCTTAGCTGTCGAGGGGACCTACGAGCAGTACTTC. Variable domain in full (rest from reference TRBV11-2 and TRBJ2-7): EAGVAQSPRYKIIEKRQSVAFWCNPISGHATLYWYQQILGQGPKLLIQFQNNGVVDDSQLPKDRFSAERLKGVDSTLKIQPAKLEDSAVYLCASSLAVEGTYEQYFGPGTRLTVT.

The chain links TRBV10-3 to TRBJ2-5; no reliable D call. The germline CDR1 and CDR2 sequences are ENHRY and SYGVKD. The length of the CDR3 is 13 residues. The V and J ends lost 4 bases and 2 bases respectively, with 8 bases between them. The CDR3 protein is CAISAAPQETQYF. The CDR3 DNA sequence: TGTGCCATCAGTGCGGCGCCTCAAGAGACCCAGTACTTC.

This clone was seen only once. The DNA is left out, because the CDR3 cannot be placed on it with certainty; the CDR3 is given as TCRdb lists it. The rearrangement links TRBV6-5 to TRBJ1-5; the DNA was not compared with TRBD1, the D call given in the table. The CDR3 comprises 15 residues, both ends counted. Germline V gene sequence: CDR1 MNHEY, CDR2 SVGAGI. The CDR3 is CASILDRAASQPQHF.

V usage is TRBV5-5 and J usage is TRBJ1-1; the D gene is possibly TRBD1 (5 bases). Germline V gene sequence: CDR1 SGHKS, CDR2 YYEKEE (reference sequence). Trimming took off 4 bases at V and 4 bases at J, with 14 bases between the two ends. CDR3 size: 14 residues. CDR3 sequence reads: CASSTGGLGTEAFF. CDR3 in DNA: TGTGCCAGCAGCACCGGGGGATTGGGCACTGAAGCTTTCTTT.

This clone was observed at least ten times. The CDR3 loop reads CSASHRGGSGEQYF. In nucleotides, the CDR3 is TGCAGTGCTAGTCATAGAGGAGGGTCTGGGGAGCAGTACTTC. V usage is TRBV20-1 and J usage is TRBJ2-7; D is perhaps TRBD2 (6 bases). This CDR3 is built from 14 residues. From germline, CDR1 is DFQATT and CDR2 SNEGSKA (reference sequence). The V end was cut by 3 bases, the J end by 7 bases, with 19 bases between.

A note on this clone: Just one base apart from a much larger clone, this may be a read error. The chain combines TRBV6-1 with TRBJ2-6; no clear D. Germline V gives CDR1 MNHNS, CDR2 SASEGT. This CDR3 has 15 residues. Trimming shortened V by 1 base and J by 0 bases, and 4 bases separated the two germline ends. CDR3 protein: CASSEGGSGANVLTF. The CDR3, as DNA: TGTGCCAGCAGTGAAGGGGGCTCTGGGGCCAACGTCCTGACTTTC.

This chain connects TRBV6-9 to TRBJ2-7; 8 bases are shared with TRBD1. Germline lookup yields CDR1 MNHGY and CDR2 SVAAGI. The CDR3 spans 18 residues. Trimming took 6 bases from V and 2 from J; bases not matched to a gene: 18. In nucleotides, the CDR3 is TGTGCCAGCAGGCTTTTCCCCGAAGACAGGGGAAATACCTACGAGCAGTACTTC. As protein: CASRLFPEDRGNTYEQYF.

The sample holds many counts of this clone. As DNA, the CDR3 is TGTGCCAGCAGCTTGGATGGTCTTTTGTTCGACAGCTCCTACGAGCAGTACTTC. Its translation is CASSLDGLLFDSSYEQYF. The chain recombines TRBV5-6 with TRBJ2-7; possible D gene TRBD1, 5 bases. Trimming removed 0 bases at V and 0 bases at J, with 19 bases between. Germline V CDR1 and CDR2: SGHDT, YYEEEE. CDR3 length: 18 amino acids.

CDR3 sequence: CASSQLARVTTEAFF. The CDR3 region has the DNA TGCGCCAGCAGCCAATTGGCCAGGGTGACCACTGAAGCTTTCTTT. The V call is TRBV4-1, the J call TRBJ1-1; D is possibly TRBD1 (5 bases). CDR3 length: 15 amino acids. Trimming removed 2 bases at V and 4 bases at J, with 14 bases between. CDR1 and CDR2 from the germline V gene are MGHRA and YSYEKL.

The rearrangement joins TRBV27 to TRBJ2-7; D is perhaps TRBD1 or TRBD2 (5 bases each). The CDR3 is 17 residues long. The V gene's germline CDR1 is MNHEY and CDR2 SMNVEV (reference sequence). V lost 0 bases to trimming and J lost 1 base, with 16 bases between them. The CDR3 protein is CASSLSVLAGFSYEQYF. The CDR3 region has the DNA TGTGCCAGCAGTTTATCGGTCCTAGCAGGGTTTTCCTACGAGCAGTACTTC.

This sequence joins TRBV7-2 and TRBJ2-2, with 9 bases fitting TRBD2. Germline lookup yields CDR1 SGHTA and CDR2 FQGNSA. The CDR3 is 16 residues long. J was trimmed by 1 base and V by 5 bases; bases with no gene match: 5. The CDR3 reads CASSPRLAVNTGELFF. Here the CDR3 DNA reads TGTGCCAGCAGCCCAAGACTAGCGGTGAACACCGGGGAGCTGTTTTTT. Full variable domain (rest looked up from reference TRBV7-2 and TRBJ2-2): GAGVSQSPSNKVTEKGKDVELRCDPISGHTALYWYRQSLGQGLEFLIYFQGNSAPDKSGLPSDRFSAERTGGSVSTLTIQRTQQEDSAVYLCASSPRLAVNTGELFFGEGSRLTVL.

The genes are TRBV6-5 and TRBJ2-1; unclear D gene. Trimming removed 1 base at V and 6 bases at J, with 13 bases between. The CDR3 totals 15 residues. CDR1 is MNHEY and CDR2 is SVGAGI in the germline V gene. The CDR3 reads CASSYLRLASNEQFF. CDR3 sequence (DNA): TGTGCCAGCAGTTACTTAAGACTCGCATCCAATGAGCAGTTCTTC.

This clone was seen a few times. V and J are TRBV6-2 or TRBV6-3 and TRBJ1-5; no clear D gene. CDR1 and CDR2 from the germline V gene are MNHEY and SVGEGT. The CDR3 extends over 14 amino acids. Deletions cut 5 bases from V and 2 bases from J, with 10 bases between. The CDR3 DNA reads TGTGCCAGCAGTCAGCATGGGGGCAATCAGCCCCAGCATTTT. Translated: CASSQHGGNQPQHF.

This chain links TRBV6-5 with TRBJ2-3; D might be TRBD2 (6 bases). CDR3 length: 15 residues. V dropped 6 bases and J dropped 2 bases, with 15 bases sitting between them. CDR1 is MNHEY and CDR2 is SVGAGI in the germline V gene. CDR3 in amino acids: CASRWTGLHTDTQYF. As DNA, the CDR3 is TGTGCCAGCAGATGGACGGGACTTCACACAGATACGCAGTATTTT.

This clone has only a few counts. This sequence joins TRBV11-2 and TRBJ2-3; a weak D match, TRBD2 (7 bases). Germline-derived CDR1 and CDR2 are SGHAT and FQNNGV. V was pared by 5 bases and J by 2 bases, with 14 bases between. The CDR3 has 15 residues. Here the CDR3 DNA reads TGTGCCAGCAGCGATCGGGGGGCCACCACAGATACGCAGTATTTT. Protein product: CASSDRGATTDTQYF.

The DNA of the CDR3 is TGTGCCAGCAGTCCGCTCTCGGGGGGGAGCACTGAAGCTTTCTTT. As protein: CASSPLSGGSTEAFF. The V and J genes are TRBV28 and TRBJ1-1; TRBD1 might be the D (5 bases). The germline gives CDR1 MDHEN, CDR2 SYDVKM. V was pared by 5 bases and J by 4 bases, with 17 bases between. CDR3 length: 15 amino acids.

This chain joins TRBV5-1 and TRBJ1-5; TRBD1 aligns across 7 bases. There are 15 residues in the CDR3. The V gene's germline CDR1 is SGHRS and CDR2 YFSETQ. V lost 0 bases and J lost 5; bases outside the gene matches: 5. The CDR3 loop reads CASSLDGDSYQPQHF. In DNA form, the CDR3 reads TGCGCCAGCAGCTTGGATGGGGACAGTTATCAGCCCCAGCATTTT.